Below, 26 T cell receptor beta chains from the same sample are listed, as sequenced in a study of shared clonotypes between healthy human individuals. Assay used: immunoSEQ multiplex PCR; TCRdb lists only in-frame clones, some missing. The table records about 2 million clones, around 96% of them present only once. CD8 cells regarded as naive lacked CD45RO, were positively chosen for CCR7, and omitted terminally differentiated effector memory CD45RA+ cells. The sample was naive CD8+ T cells sorted from blood. The source of these receptors is a man aged 18 to 30 in good health.

The rearrangement links TRBV28 to TRBJ1-3; D perhaps matches TRBD1 (5 bases). V shed 5 bases and J shed 3 bases, with 14 bases lying between them. The germline CDR1 and CDR2 sequences are MDHEN and SYDVKM. There are 15 residues in the CDR3. In DNA form, the CDR3 reads TGTGCCAGCAGTAGACAGACATTTTTTGGAAACACCATATATTTT. Amino acid sequence: CASSRQTFFGNTIYF.

Notes on this clone: Additional DNA sequences in this sample encode the identical CDR3. V and J are TRBV27 and TRBJ2-3; D not certain. CDR1 MNHEY and CDR2 SMNVEV come from the germline V gene (reference sequence). The CDR3 consists of 12 residues. Deletions cut 6 bases from V and 3 bases from J, with 7 bases between. The CDR3, as DNA: TGTGCCAGCAGCCTTATTACAGATACGCAGTATTTT. It encodes CASSLITDTQYF.

J is TRBJ1-1 and V is TRBV4-1; TRBD1 agrees at 8 bases. V gave up 5 bases and J gave up 4 bases; unmatched junction bases: 12. CDR1 and CDR2 (germline): MGHRA, YSYEKL. The length of the CDR3 is 16 residues. The CDR3 loop reads CASSSLGTGFSTEAFF. DNA of the CDR3: TGCGCCAGCAGCTCTTTAGGGACAGGTTTTTCCACTGAAGCTTTCTTT.

The rearrangement uses TRBV5-4 and TRBJ2-7, with D possibly being TRBD2 (5 bases). Trimming took off 4 bases at V and 7 bases at J, with 18 bases between the two ends. The CDR3 covers 14 residues. Germline CDR1 is SGHNT and CDR2 is YYREEE (reference sequence). In DNA, the CDR3 is TGTGCCAGCAGCCCTCATGGCCCCTCGGGGGAGCAGTACTTC. The encoded protein is CASSPHGPSGEQYF.

The CDR3 coding sequence is TGTGCCAGCAGTTTATTCAGGGGCTCCTATAATTCACCCCTCCACTTT. Residues: CASSLFRGSYNSPLHF. The V call is TRBV28, the J call TRBJ1-6, with D tentatively TRBD1 (6 bases). Looked up from germline, CDR1 is MDHEN and CDR2 is SYDVKM. V dropped 1 base and J dropped 0 bases, with 7 bases sitting between them. The CDR3 covers 16 residues.

Concerning this clone itself: The junction differs from germline at one of its ends, possibly a read error. The rearrangement uses TRBV5-1 and TRBJ1-6; weak D call: TRBD1 (5 bases). The CDR3 is 15 amino acids. CDR1 and CDR2 (germline): SGHRS, YFSETQ. The CDR3 region is CSSRTPGAGRSPLHF. CDR3 nucleotides: TGCTCCAGCAGGACTCCCGGGGCTGGCCGTTCACCCCTCCACTTT.

This chain connects TRBV5-6 to TRBJ2-7; no clear D gene. This CDR3 has 11 amino acids. Trimming cost V 4 bases and J 2 bases, with 4 bases left between them. The V gene's germline CDR1 is SGHDT and CDR2 YYEEEE. The CDR3 DNA reads as TGTGCCAGCAGCACAGCCTACGAGCAGTACTTC. It is translated as CASSTAYEQYF.

Comments on this clone: Additional DNA sequences in this sample encode the identical CDR3. The V gene is TRBV9, the J gene TRBJ1-1; D is unclear. The CDR3 has 13 residues. Trimming stripped 0 bases from V and 6 bases from J, with 9 bases between. Germline V gives CDR1 SGDLS, CDR2 YYNGEE. Written as DNA, the CDR3 is TGTGCCAGCAGCGTAGGAGCAGGTGCTGAAGCTTTCTTT. This translates into CASSVGAGAEAFF.

The chain has TRBV13 and TRBJ2-7, with TRBD2 matching 7 bases. Germline V gives CDR1 PRHDT, CDR2 FYEKMQ (reference sequence). J was trimmed by 5 bases and V by 5 bases; bases with no gene match: 12. This CDR3 spans 15 amino acids. Here the CDR3 DNA reads TGTGCCAGCAGCCCCAACTGGCGGGAGTCCCACGAGCAGTACTTC. Amino acids: CASSPNWRESHEQYF.

V usage is TRBV4-3 and J usage is TRBJ2-7, with TRBD2 as a possible D gene (5 bases). Germline CDR1 reads LGHNA; CDR2 reads YSLEER. The V and J ends lost 0 bases and 0 bases respectively, with 15 bases between them. This CDR3 region has 17 residues. The CDR3 loop is CASSQDLEEPHSYEQYF. CDR3 nucleotides: TGCGCCAGCAGCCAAGATCTGGAGGAGCCGCACTCCTACGAGCAGTACTTC.

This clone appeared once. The V call is TRBV14, the J call TRBJ1-1; D not certain. This CDR3 is 17 amino acids long. The ends were cut back, 3 bases at V and 0 bases at J, with 17 bases in the middle. Germline V lookup: CDR1 SGHDN, CDR2 FVKESK. CDR3 protein: CASSHSIGRTMNTEAFF. The CDR3 region has the DNA TGTGCCAGCAGCCATTCAATAGGGCGGACCATGAACACTGAAGCTTTCTTT. Using reference TRBV14 and TRBJ1-1 for the parts outside the CDR3, the full variable domain is EAGVTQFPSHSVIEKGQTVTLRCDPISGHDNLYWYRRVMGKEIKFLLHFVKESKQDESGMPNNRFLAERTGGTYSTLKVQPAELEDSGVYFCASSHSIGRTMNTEAFFGQGTRLTVV.

This chain connects TRBV2 to TRBJ2-3, with a possible D match to TRBD1 (6 bases). Germline values: CDR1 SNHLY, CDR2 FYNNEI. The CDR3 runs to 14 residues. V lost 11 bases and J lost 0, with 15 bases in between. The chain's CDR3 is CASTYRVSTDTQYF. The CDR3 region has the DNA TGTGCCTCGACTTACAGGGTGAGCACAGATACGCAGTATTTT.

V gene TRBV29-1 combines with J gene TRBJ2-7; D ambiguous. V lost 4 bases to trimming and J lost 3 bases, with 10 bases between them. Looked up from germline, CDR1 is SQVTM and CDR2 is ANQGSEA. The CDR3 covers 12 residues. CDR3 region: CSVVRTDYEQYF. For the CDR3, the DNA is TGCAGCGTTGTCAGGACGGACTACGAGCAGTACTTC.

The chain has TRBV9 and TRBJ2-2, with 11 nucleotides matching TRBD2. The V and J ends lost 2 bases and 6 bases, in that order; junction bases with no gene match: 3. The CDR3 covers 15 residues. CDR1 is SGDLS and CDR2 is YYNGEE in the germline V gene. The CDR3 sequence: CASSVSGGAAGELFF. The CDR3 nucleotides read TGTGCCAGCAGCGTTAGCGGGGGGGCCGCCGGGGAGCTGTTTTTT.

The chain combines TRBV11-3 with TRBJ2-7, with 11 positions matching TRBD1. The CDR3 is 17 amino acids. Losses at the gene ends were 5 bases for V and 5 bases for J; bases not matched to a gene: 14. Germline V lookup: CDR1 SGHNT, CDR2 YENEEA. DNA of the CDR3: TGTGCCAGCAGCCGCTCCAGGACAGGGGGCAGGTCAAACGAGCAGTACTTC. Translation gives CASSRSRTGGRSNEQYF.

The J gene is TRBJ1-4, the V gene TRBV28; tentatively, D is TRBD1 (6 bases). This CDR3 is 15 amino acids long. In germline, CDR1 is MDHEN, CDR2 SYDVKM. With 3 bases removed from V and 4 bases from J, the gap between germline ends came to 12 bases. The CDR3 region has the DNA TGTGCCAGCAGTTTCCGGGGGGCGGTTAATGAAAAACTGTTTTTT. This translates into CASSFRGAVNEKLFF.

V usage is TRBV5-4 and J usage is TRBJ2-7, with 9 nucleotides matching TRBD2. The V gene end was trimmed by 5 bases and the J gene end by 2 bases; junction bases not matched to a gene: 5. The germline V gene has CDR1 SGHNT and CDR2 YYREEE (reference sequence). CDR3 length equals 14 residues. The CDR3 reads CASSLAGVAYEQYF. The CDR3 region has the DNA TGTGCCAGCAGTTTAGCGGGAGTTGCCTACGAGCAGTACTTC.

J is TRBJ2-1 and V is TRBV6-5; no clear D gene. V shed 2 bases and J shed 9 bases, with 14 bases lying between them. The CDR3 consists of 14 residues. CDR1 and CDR2 (germline): MNHEY, SVGAGI. The CDR3 DNA reads as TGTGCCAGCAGTTACACTCAACCGGGTGGTGAGCAGTTCTTC. Amino acid sequence: CASSYTQPGGEQFF.

The rearrangement joins TRBV7-9 to TRBJ2-7; TRBD1 might be the D (6 bases). V was shortened by 4 bases and J by 7 bases, with 17 bases between the two germline ends. Per germline, CDR1 SEHNR and CDR2 FQNEAQ (reference sequence). CDR3 size: 14 residues. DNA of the CDR3: TGTGCCAGCAGCTCCCGGGACACTGGTAAGGAGCAGTACTTC. Translation gives CASSSRDTGKEQYF.

The chain recombines TRBV2 with TRBJ2-1; TRBD2 matches 9 bases. Looked up from germline, CDR1 is SNHLY and CDR2 is FYNNEI. This CDR3 region has 15 residues. The trim removed 4 bases at V and 1 base at J, leaving 2 bases unmatched. The CDR3 loop is CASSAAGGSYNEQFF. Here the CDR3 DNA reads TGTGCCAGCAGTGCAGCGGGGGGTTCCTACAATGAGCAGTTCTTC.

This clone was counted a single time. The chain joins TRBV27 to TRBJ2-7; TRBD1 might be the D (6 bases). Deletions cut 3 bases from V and 1 base from J, with 10 bases between. CDR3 length: 14 amino acids. Germline-derived CDR1 and CDR2 are MNHEY and SMNVEV (reference sequence). CDR3 coding DNA: TGTGCCAGCAGTTTCTCCAGGGGTTCCTACGAGCAGTACTTC. Its translation: CASSFSRGSYEQYF.

The rearrangement joins TRBV7-9 to TRBJ2-1, with a possible D match to TRBD1 (5 bases). CDR3 length: 15 amino acids. The germline V gene encodes CDR1 SEHNR and CDR2 FQNEAQ (reference sequence). V was cut by 5 bases and J by 4 bases, with 15 bases left in between. This CDR3 is CASSPNQGAYNEQFF. The CDR3 DNA reads TGTGCCAGCAGCCCAAACCAGGGTGCGTACAATGAGCAGTTCTTC. Supplemented by reference TRBV7-9 and TRBJ2-1, the full variable domain reads DTGVSQNPRHKITKRGQNVTFRCDPISEHNRLYWYRQTLGQGPEFLTYFQNEAQLEKSRLLSDRFSAERPKGSFSTLEIQRTEQGDSAMYLCASSPNQGAYNEQFFGPGTRLTVL.

The chain recombines TRBV11-2 with TRBJ1-5; the match to TRBD1 covers 10 bases. There are 20 residues in the CDR3. The junction had 13 bases not matched to a gene; V was cut back by 0 bases and J by 2 bases. Germline V gene lookup returns CDR1 SGHAT and CDR2 FQNNGV. The CDR3 DNA follows: TGTGCCAGCAGCTTAGAATTACGGGACAGGGGAGACGGGGGCAATCAGCCCCAGCATTTT. Protein product: CASSLELRDRGDGGNQPQHF. The whole variable domain, remainder taken from reference TRBV11-2 and TRBJ1-5, is EAGVAQSPRYKIIEKRQSVAFWCNPISGHATLYWYQQILGQGPKLLIQFQNNGVVDDSQLPKDRFSAERLKGVDSTLKIQPAKLEDSAVYLCASSLELRDRGDGGNQPQHFGDGTRLSIL.

The V call is TRBV5-5, the J call TRBJ1-1; a possible D gene is TRBD1 (6 bases). Deletions cut 3 bases from V and 1 base from J, with 22 bases between. The CDR3 covers 18 residues. In germline, CDR1 is SGHKS, CDR2 YYEKEE (reference sequence). CDR3 region: CASSSGWGLDRANTEAFF. CDR3 DNA: TGTGCCAGCAGCTCGGGTTGGGGGTTGGACAGAGCGAACACTGAAGCTTTCTTT. The full variable domain, its missing parts supplied by reference TRBV5-5 and TRBJ1-1, is DAGVTQSPTHLIKTRGQQVTLRCSPISGHKSVSWYQQVLGQGPQFIFQYYEKEERGRGNFPDRFSARQFPNYSSELNVNALLLGDSALYLCASSSGWGLDRANTEAFFGQGTRLTVV.

This chain connects TRBV19 to TRBJ2-2; a possible D gene is TRBD1 (6 bases). The CDR3 covers 15 residues. Germline CDR1 LNHDA, CDR2 SQIVND (reference sequence). Trimming removed 5 bases from V and 2 bases from J, with 12 bases in between. The CDR3 nucleotides are TGTGCCAGTAGTCCGTGGACAGCCAACACCGGGGAGCTGTTTTTT. It yields the protein CASSPWTANTGELFF.

This chain uses TRBV7-9 with TRBJ1-5; D gene ambiguous. Trimming shortened V by 5 bases and J by 0 bases, and 5 bases separated the two germline ends. The length of the CDR3 is 13 residues. Germline CDR1 reads SEHNR; CDR2 reads FQNEAQ (reference sequence). As DNA, the CDR3 is TGTGCCAGCAGCATTAATAGCAATCAGCCCCAGCATTTT. It specifies CASSINSNQPQHF.